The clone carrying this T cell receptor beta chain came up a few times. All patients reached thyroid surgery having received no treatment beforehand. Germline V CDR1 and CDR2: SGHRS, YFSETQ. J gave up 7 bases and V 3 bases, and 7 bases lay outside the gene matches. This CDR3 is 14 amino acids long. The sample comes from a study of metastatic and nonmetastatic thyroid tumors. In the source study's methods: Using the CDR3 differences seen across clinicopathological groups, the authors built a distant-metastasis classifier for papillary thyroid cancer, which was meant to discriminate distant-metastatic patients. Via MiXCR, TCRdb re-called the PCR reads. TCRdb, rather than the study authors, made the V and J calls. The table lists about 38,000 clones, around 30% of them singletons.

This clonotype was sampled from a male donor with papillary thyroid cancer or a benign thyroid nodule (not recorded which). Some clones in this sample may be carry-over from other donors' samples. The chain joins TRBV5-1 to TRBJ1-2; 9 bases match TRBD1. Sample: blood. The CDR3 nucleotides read TGCGCCAGCAGCTCCTCCGGGACAGGGACTGGCTACACCTTC. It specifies CASSSSGTGTGYTF.